This record concerns one T cell receptor beta chain sequence. Antigen specificity is unknown. Sequencing targeted expressed TCRB transcripts, as all isolated RNA had been reverse transcribed. Sequenced by immunoSEQ multiplex PCR; TCRdb stores in-frame clones only, minus some. The table lists approximately 200,000 clones, around 9.6% of them singletons. The germline V gene has CDR1 SGDLS and CDR2 YYNGEE. J gave up 8 bases and V 2 bases, and 7 bases lay outside the gene matches. The CDR3 extends over 14 amino acids. These data originate in a study of beta chain features in type 1 diabetes. Overall study results and limits: The naive, central memory and Treg TCRB repertoires showed an apparent similarity that was greater among patients than among healthy donors. For type 1 diabetes patients, VDJ junctions showed fewer insertions and more deletions.

Sequencing was carried out using naive CD4+ T cells from blood. This TCR was recovered from a woman aged 18-29 years in good health. The chain has TRBV9 and TRBJ1-2; 9 nucleotides match TRBD1. The CDR3 loop is CASSVDRGLRGYTF. In nucleotides, the CDR3 is TGTGCCAGCAGCGTTGACAGGGGGTTACGCGGCTACACCTTC.